This entry lists 27 T cell receptor beta chains sequenced from one sample in a study of T cell responses to AZD1222 COVID-19 vaccine. Assay: immunoSEQ multiplex PCR; the TCRdb copy retains only in-frame clones and omits some. The table records 110,000 or so clones, roughly 87% of them present only once. The source was peripheral blood, collected on day 0 of MenACWY control vaccination. Receptor source: an adult in good health.

The chain employs TRBV7-2 and TRBJ1-1, with unresolved D. The CDR3 extends over 18 amino acids. Germline CDR1 is SGHTA and CDR2 is FQGNSA. Trimming left V 5 bases short and J 0 bases short, with 22 bases between. In DNA form, the CDR3 reads TGTGCCAGCAGCCCCACCCAGTCGAGGTTCCGAATGAACACTGAAGCTTTCTTT. Encoded protein: CASSPTQSRFRMNTEAFF.

This clone was counted only a few times. V and J are TRBV28 and TRBJ1-6, with D perhaps matching TRBD1 (5 bases). Germline V gene sequence: CDR1 MDHEN, CDR2 SYDVKM. V was pared by 3 bases and J by 7 bases, with 10 bases between. The CDR3 extends over 14 amino acids. CDR3 DNA: TGTGCCAGCAGTTTTGGGGGGAGGAATTCACCCCTCCACTTT. This encodes CASSFGGRNSPLHF. The full variable domain, completed using reference TRBV28 and TRBJ1-6, is DVKVTQSSRYLVKRTGEKVFLECVQDMDHENMFWYRQDPGLGLRLIYFSYDVKMKEKGDIPEGYSVSREKKERFSLILESASTNQTSMYLCASSFGGRNSPLHFGNGTRLTVT.

J is TRBJ1-3 and V is TRBV7-2; D is ambiguous. The V end was cut by 2 bases, the J end by 7 bases, with 12 bases between. The CDR3 has 14 residues. The germline V gene has CDR1 SGHTA and CDR2 FQGNSA. As DNA, the CDR3 is TGTGCCAGCAGCTTAAACACCCCGGAGAACACCATATATTTT. Its translation: CASSLNTPENTIYF.

The chain is built from TRBV19 and TRBJ2-1; D is ambiguous. The germline V gene has CDR1 LNHDA and CDR2 SQIVND (reference sequence). The ends were cut back, 3 bases at V and 1 base at J, with 7 bases in the middle. The CDR3 sequence is 14 residues long. The CDR3 region is CASSIVGSYNEQFF. DNA of the CDR3: TGTGCCAGTAGTATTGTCGGATCCTACAATGAGCAGTTCTTC.

The V call is TRBV11-2, the J call TRBJ1-5; D ambiguous. The germline V gene encodes CDR1 SGHAT and CDR2 FQNNGV. Trimming removed 0 bases from V and 0 bases from J, with 3 bases in between. CDR3 length: 14 amino acids. The CDR3 coding sequence is TGTGCCAGCAGCTTAGATTATAGCAATCAGCCCCAGCATTTT. Its translation is CASSLDYSNQPQHF.

This clone was recorded a few times. The J gene is TRBJ1-5, the V gene TRBV27; TRBD1 matches at 8 bases. The CDR3 contains 15 residues. CDR1 MNHEY and CDR2 SMNVEV come from the germline V gene (reference sequence). V gave up 4 bases and J gave up 5 bases; unmatched junction bases: 7. The CDR3 region is CASSSSDRGDQPQHF. The CDR3 DNA reads TGTGCCAGCAGTTCCTCCGACAGGGGCGATCAGCCCCAGCATTTT.

The chain recombines TRBV9 with TRBJ1-2, with a possible D match to TRBD1 (5 bases). V was cut by 0 bases and J by 8 bases, with 8 bases left in between. The CDR3 extends over 12 amino acids. CDR1 is SGDLS, CDR2 YYNGEE, per germline. The CDR3 loop reads CASSVEGSGYTF. The CDR3 DNA reads as TGTGCCAGCAGCGTAGAGGGGAGCGGCTACACCTTC.

The rearrangement links TRBV27 to TRBJ1-4; D is unclear. Per the germline V gene, CDR1 is MNHEY and CDR2 is SMNVEV (reference sequence). This CDR3 comprises 13 residues. The V gene lost 2 bases and the J gene lost 7 bases, with 8 bases spanning the gap. The CDR3 sequence: CASSLLGSEKLFF. The CDR3 DNA sequence: TGTGCCAGCAGTTTACTGGGGAGTGAAAAACTGTTTTTT. Drawing the rest from reference TRBV27 and TRBJ1-4, the complete variable domain is EAQVTQNPRYLITVTGKKLTVTCSQNMNHEYMSWYRQDPGLGLRQIYYSMNVEVTDKGDVPEGYKVSRKEKRNFPLILESPSPNQTSLYFCASSLLGSEKLFFGSGTQLSVL.

The genes are TRBV29-1 and TRBJ2-7; the D gene is possibly TRBD1 (6 bases). The V gene lost 1 base and the J gene lost 1 base, with 11 bases spanning the gap. Germline CDR1 and CDR2: SQVTM and ANQGSEA. This CDR3 spans 14 amino acids. Written as DNA, the CDR3 is TGCAGCGTTGAAGGGTCCCAGGGGTCCTACGAGCAGTACTTC. Translated: CSVEGSQGSYEQYF.

This CDR3 is CASSPSRFLAGAPNTGELFF. The DNA of the CDR3 is TGTGCCAGCAGCCCTAGTAGGTTCCTAGCGGGGGCTCCGAACACCGGGGAGCTGTTTTTT. The rearrangement links TRBV7-8 to TRBJ2-2; 10 bases align to TRBD2. With 5 bases clipped from V and 0 bases from J, the junction kept 15 bases outside the gene matches. Germline V gene sequence: CDR1 SGHVS, CDR2 FQNEAQ. The CDR3 runs 20 residues.

This rearrangement joins TRBV13 to TRBJ1-4; D not resolved. This CDR3 contains 13 residues. Germline V gene lookup returns CDR1 PRHDT and CDR2 FYEKMQ (reference sequence). The germline V and J ends were trimmed by 2 bases and 8 bases, with 9 bases remaining between them. Here the CDR3 DNA reads TGTGCCAGCAGCTTATCTGGTGGGGAAAAACTGTTTTTT. It specifies CASSLSGGEKLFF.

This clone was recorded only once. The V call is TRBV19, the J call TRBJ2-3, with TRBD2 matching 7 bases. With V trimmed by 3 bases and J by 1 base, 4 bases remained unmatched. Germline CDR1 reads LNHDA; CDR2 reads SQIVND (reference sequence). This CDR3 has 15 residues. The CDR3 DNA is TGTGCCAGTAGTATTGCGGGGGTAGGCACAGATACGCAGTATTTT. Encoded protein: CASSIAGVGTDTQYF.

V and J are TRBV9 and TRBJ1-5, with 8 bases aligning to TRBD1. After removal of 4 bases from V and 5 bases from J, the junction contained 11 bases not matched to a gene. In germline, CDR1 is SGDLS, CDR2 YYNGEE. The CDR3 has 16 amino acids. CDR3 nucleotide sequence: TGTGCCAGCAGCCCACAGGGGGGGGGCGCGGATCAGCCCCAGCATTTT. Protein product: CASSPQGGGADQPQHF.

The rearrangement joins TRBV5-4 to TRBJ2-7, with 11 bases matching TRBD2. The germline V gene has CDR1 SGHNT and CDR2 YYREEE (reference sequence). V lost 4 bases, J lost 7 bases, and 10 bases stayed unmatched. The CDR3 covers 15 residues. Written as DNA, the CDR3 is TGTGCCAGCAGCAGAGCCGGGACTAGCGGTTTGGAGCAGTACTTC. Amino acid sequence: CASSRAGTSGLEQYF.

The chain uses TRBV7-3 and TRBJ2-7; D call uncertain. Germline V gene sequence: CDR1 SGHTA, CDR2 FQGTGA. Trimming pared 4 bases from V and 6 bases from J, leaving 13 bases between. The CDR3 is 13 amino acids. This CDR3 is CASSSEGISEQYF. The DNA of the CDR3 is TGTGCCAGCAGCTCCGAAGGTATAAGCGAGCAGTACTTC. The entire variable domain, with the rest obtained from reference TRBV7-3 and TRBJ2-7, is as follows: GAGVSQTPSNKVTEKGKYVELRCDPISGHTALYWYRQSLGQGPEFLIYFQGTGAADDSGLPNDRFFAVRPEGSVSTLKIQRTERGDSAVYLCASSSEGISEQYFGPGTRLTVT.

The CDR3 DNA is TGTGCCAGCAGCTTGGCCCTGTCCTCCCCGCGGGCTTTCTTT. It codes for CASSLALSSPRAFF. The V gene is TRBV5-4, the J gene TRBJ1-1; D unresolved. Between the trimmed V and J ends, which lost 0 bases and 11 bases, there was a span of 17 bases. Germline lookup yields CDR1 SGHNT and CDR2 YYREEE (reference sequence). There are 14 residues in the CDR3.

The genes are TRBV18 and TRBJ2-7; either TRBD1 or TRBD2 may supply D (5 bases each). V dropped 3 bases and J dropped 5 bases, with 11 bases sitting between them. The CDR3 consists of 13 residues. Per the germline V gene, CDR1 is KGHSH and CDR2 is LQKENI. The CDR3 nucleotides read TGTGCCAGCTCACCCGGGGTGGGGGACGAGCAGTACTTC. This translates into CASSPGVGDEQYF.

The chain combines TRBV28 with TRBJ1-5, with TRBD1 as a possible D gene (5 bases). This CDR3 comprises 14 residues. Trimming removed 8 bases from V and 7 bases from J, with 18 bases in between. Germline CDR1 reads MDHEN; CDR2 reads SYDVKM. CDR3 region: CASGVNPRDQPQHF. CDR3 nucleotide sequence: TGTGCCAGCGGAGTAAACCCCAGGGACCAGCCCCAGCATTTT.

The chain employs TRBV6-5 and TRBJ1-6; 9 bases match TRBD1. The J segment lost 10 bases and the V segment lost 8 bases, leaving 9 bases of the junction unmatched. The CDR3 covers 14 residues. Germline values: CDR1 MNHEY, CDR2 SVGAGI. In nucleotides, the CDR3 is TGTGCCAGCCTCTTTACAGGGGGCGGCTCACCCCTCCACTTT. Protein: CASLFTGGGSPLHF.

This clone was found once. This chain uses TRBV27 with TRBJ2-7, with 8 bases that match TRBD1. The CDR3 is 13 residues long. V shed 3 bases and J 5 bases; nucleotides not matched to a gene: 3. CDR1 and CDR2 from the germline V gene are MNHEY and SMNVEV (reference sequence). The CDR3 DNA reads TGTGCCAGCAGTTTTATACAGGGGGACGAGCAGTACTTC. Protein product: CASSFIQGDEQYF.

This sequence joins TRBV19 and TRBJ2-7; D tentatively fits TRBD1 or TRBD2 (5 bases each). V lost 5 bases to trimming and J lost 0 bases, with 8 bases between them. Germline lookup yields CDR1 LNHDA and CDR2 SQIVND (reference sequence). CDR3 length: 13 amino acids. CDR3 DNA sequence: TGTGCCAGTAGTGACGGGACCTCCTACGAGCAGTACTTC. This codes for CASSDGTSYEQYF.

The gene calls are TRBV19 and TRBJ1-3; TRBD1 is a possible D gene (6 bases). Trimming cost V 5 bases and J 0 bases, with 11 bases left between them. The CDR3 is 15 amino acids. Germline values: CDR1 LNHDA, CDR2 SQIVND (reference sequence). CDR3 sequence (DNA): TGTGCCAGTAGTTCAGGGGCCCACTCTGGAAACACCATATATTTT. Residues: CASSSGAHSGNTIYF.

The chain joins TRBV30 to TRBJ1-1; D perhaps matches TRBD1 (5 bases). Trimming stripped 5 bases from V and 3 bases from J, with 13 bases between. The CDR3 is 13 residues long. The germline V gene has CDR1 GTSNPN and CDR2 SVGIG (reference sequence). This CDR3 is CAWETGTYTEAFF. Here the CDR3 DNA reads TGTGCCTGGGAAACCGGGACCTACACTGAAGCTTTCTTT.

J is TRBJ1-2 and V is TRBV28, with TRBD1 matching 7 bases. The junction had 13 bases not matched to a gene; V was cut back by 6 bases and J by 0 bases. Germline values: CDR1 MDHEN, CDR2 SYDVKM. CDR3 length: 17 residues. CDR3 sequence reads: CASRHNRGGLTNYGYTF. CDR3 DNA sequence: TGTGCCAGCAGACATAACAGGGGAGGGTTGACTAACTATGGCTACACCTTC.

V gene TRBV11-1 combines with J gene TRBJ2-7; weak D call: TRBD2 (6 bases). V gave up 4 bases and J gave up 6 bases, with 19 bases separating them. The CDR3 is 15 amino acids. Germline V CDR1 and CDR2: SGHAT, FQDESV (reference sequence). The CDR3 DNA is TGTGCCAGCAGCTGGAGGATCCGCGGGGCGAGCGAGCAGTACTTC. Translated, it gives CASSWRIRGASEQYF.

This clone appeared a single time. The V call is TRBV28, the J call TRBJ1-6; D might be TRBD1 (5 bases). Trimming removed 5 bases at V and 2 bases at J, with 16 bases between. Germline CDR1 is MDHEN and CDR2 is SYDVKM. The CDR3 is made up of 17 amino acids. The CDR3 is CASSTQWDRAYNSPLHF. For the CDR3, the DNA is TGTGCCAGCAGTACGCAATGGGACCGAGCCTATAATTCACCCCTCCACTTT.

The chain employs TRBV3-1 (or the pseudogene TRBV3-2) and TRBJ2-1, with D unclear. Deletions cut 0 bases from V and 4 bases from J, with 13 bases between. The germline gives CDR1 LGHDT, CDR2 YNNKEL (reference sequence). The CDR3 consists of 16 residues. The CDR3 is CASSQEKGTSYNEQFF. The CDR3 DNA follows: TGTGCCAGCAGCCAAGAAAAGGGCACCTCGTACAATGAGCAGTTCTTC.